The following is a TCR beta chain sequence with its context. Its specificity is not known. Sequencing used immunoSEQ multiplex PCR; TCRdb keeps in-frame clones, though not all of them. The sample contains 25,000 to 35,000 clones, roughly 86% of which appear only once. Over chemoradiotherapy, repertoires were sampled more than once. This entry belongs to a study of chemoradiotherapy in HPV16-positive cancers. Findings of the study overall: HPV-responsive T-cell expansion during chemoradiotherapy was linked to improved recurrence-free survival in HPV16-positive patients.

The CDR3 covers 12 residues. Trimming shortened V by 0 bases and J by 14 bases, and 14 bases separated the two germline ends. Germline V gene data show CDR1 as SGHRS and CDR2 as YFSETQ. The sample in question was blood, obtained from a patient who underwent chemoradiotherapy. The V call is TRBV5-1, the J call TRBJ1-2; D gene unclear. The sequence came from a human donor with HPV-associated anogenital cancer. Here the CDR3 reads CASSLAGPIWTF. CDR3 nucleotides: TGCGCCAGCAGCTTGGCCGGACCCATATGGACCTTC.